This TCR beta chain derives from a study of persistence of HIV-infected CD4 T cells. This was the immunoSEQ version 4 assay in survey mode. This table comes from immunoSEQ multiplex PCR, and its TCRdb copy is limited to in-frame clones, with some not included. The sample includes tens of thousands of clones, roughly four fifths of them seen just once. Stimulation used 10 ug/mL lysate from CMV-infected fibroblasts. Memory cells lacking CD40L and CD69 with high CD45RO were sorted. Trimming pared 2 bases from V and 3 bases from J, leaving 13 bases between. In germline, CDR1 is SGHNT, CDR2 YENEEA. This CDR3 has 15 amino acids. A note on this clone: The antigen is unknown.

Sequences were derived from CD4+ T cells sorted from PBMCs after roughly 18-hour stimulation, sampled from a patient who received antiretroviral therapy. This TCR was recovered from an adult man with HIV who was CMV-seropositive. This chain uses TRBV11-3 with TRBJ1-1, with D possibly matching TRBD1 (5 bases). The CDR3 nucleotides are TGTGCCAGCAGCTTATCCGGGACGACGGACACTGAAGCTTTCTTT. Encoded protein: CASSLSGTTDTEAFF.